The T cell receptor beta chain under discussion was sequenced for a study of neurological immune-mediated disorders. From the 5' RACE reads, TCRdb called clonotypes with MiXCR, one entry per CDR3 protein. This table holds fewer than 90,000 distinct CDR3 sequences, 4% to 6% found once. This clonotype was seen repeatedly, ten times or more. What it binds is unknown. The length of the CDR3 is 17 residues. V shed 7 bases and J 8 bases; nucleotides not matched to a gene: 16. Germline CDR1 is SGHTA and CDR2 is FQGTGA. Study-wide results and caveats: Multiple sclerosis, the disease with the least TCR clonal expansion, fell below healthy controls, whereas HTLV-1-associated myelopathy showed the most. The study phylogenetically grouped the repertoires of 18 of 34 multiple sclerosis patients into one related-CDR3 cluster, a possible signature.

This sequence joins TRBV7-3 and TRBJ2-1; 11 bases line up with TRBD2. The origin of this receptor is a man aged 18 to 30 with multiple sclerosis. Sequencing was performed on PBMCs. CDR3 protein: CASINKGGTSGRDEQFF. CDR3 in DNA: TGTGCCAGCATCAATAAGGGTGGGACTAGCGGAAGGGATGAGCAGTTCTTC.